A selection of T cell receptor beta chains follows, all from one sample in a study of blood T cell repertoires in COVID-19. This table comes from immunoSEQ multiplex PCR, and its TCRdb copy is limited to in-frame clones, with some not included. The sample lists around 300,000 clones, about 90% occurring once. Sequencing was carried out using PBMCs or T cells enriched from blood (not recorded which). The receptors originated from a woman aged 25 to 39 who had recovered from COVID-19. CDR3s include the opening cysteine and the closing phenylalanine or tryptophan. Fields, in order: clone size, J gene, D gene, V gene, CDR3 DNA, CDR3 protein. D genes are given only for firm matches. Clone size, where shown, is once, few, many, or a class for clones that have expanded.

abundance: .; j_gene: TRBJ1-2; d_gene: .; v_gene: TRBV15; CDR3nt: TGTGCCACCGCAGCCCACAGGGCATTGGAGAATGGCTACACCTTC; CDR3aa: CATAAHRALENGYTF
abundance: .; j_gene: TRBJ1-2; d_gene: .; v_gene: TRBV4-2; CDR3nt: TGTGCCAGCAGCCGAACGACAGATCCAAATGATAACTATGGCTACACCTTC; CDR3aa: CASSRTTDPNDNYGYTF
abundance: .; j_gene: TRBJ2-3; d_gene: TRBD2; v_gene: TRBV5-4; CDR3nt: TGTGCCAGCCGGAACACTAGCGCCACAGATACGCAGTATTTT; CDR3aa: CASRNTSATDTQYF
abundance: .; j_gene: TRBJ2-1; d_gene: TRBD2; v_gene: TRBV10-3; CDR3nt: TGTGCCAGCGGGACTAGCGGGAGGGTAAATGAGCAGTTCTTC; CDR3aa: CASGTSGRVNEQFF
abundance: .; j_gene: TRBJ2-1; d_gene: .; v_gene: TRBV3-1/TRBV3-2; CDR3nt: TGTGCCAGCAGCCAAGAAGGCAGGGTCTCCTACAATGAGCAGTTCTTC; CDR3aa: CASSQEGRVSYNEQFF
abundance: .; j_gene: TRBJ2-1; d_gene: .; v_gene: TRBV19; CDR3nt: TGTGCCAGTAGTATACGGGGAGAACACGATGAGCAGTTCTTC; CDR3aa: CASSIRGEHDEQFF
abundance: once; j_gene: TRBJ1-1; d_gene: .; v_gene: TRBV18; CDR3nt: TGTGCCAGCTCACCCTCGGGTCCCAACACTGAAGCTTTCTTT; CDR3aa: CASSPSGPNTEAFF
abundance: .; j_gene: TRBJ1-5; d_gene: .; v_gene: TRBV15; CDR3nt: TGTGCCACCAGCAGAGATAAGGGAGTCGGGCCCCAGCATTTT; CDR3aa: CATSRDKGVGPQHF
abundance: .; j_gene: TRBJ1-1; d_gene: TRBD1; v_gene: TRBV28; CDR3nt: TGTGCCAGCAGGGGTACTTGGGGCAACAGGGGGAACACTGAAGCTTTCTTT; CDR3aa: CASRGTWGNRGNTEAFF
abundance: .; j_gene: TRBJ1-1; d_gene: .; v_gene: TRBV7-2; CDR3nt: TGTGCCAGCAGCTCGCCTCAGGGGAACACTGAAGCTTTCTTT; CDR3aa: CASSSPQGNTEAFF
abundance: .; j_gene: TRBJ2-3; d_gene: .; v_gene: TRBV28; CDR3nt: TGTGCCAGCAGTTTAGAAGGGGCAGATACGCAGTATTTT; CDR3aa: CASSLEGADTQYF
abundance: .; j_gene: TRBJ2-1; d_gene: .; v_gene: TRBV7-8; CDR3nt: TGTGCCAGCTCGGCGGAATTTTACAATGAGCAGTTCTTC; CDR3aa: CASSAEFYNEQFF
abundance: .; j_gene: TRBJ1-2; d_gene: TRBD1; v_gene: TRBV29-1; CDR3nt: TGCAGCGTTAGGGACAGGAATAACTATGGCTACACCTTC; CDR3aa: CSVRDRNNYGYTF
abundance: .; j_gene: TRBJ1-2; d_gene: TRBD1; v_gene: TRBV28; CDR3nt: TGTGCCAGCAGTCCCCCCGTAGGGGGCGGCTACACCTTC; CDR3aa: CASSPPVGGGYTF
abundance: .; j_gene: TRBJ2-1; d_gene: TRBD2; v_gene: TRBV3-1/TRBV3-2; CDR3nt: TGTGCCAGCAGCCATCCCCCGGGACTAGCGCTCACTTACAATGAGCAGTTCTTC; CDR3aa: CASSHPPGLALTYNEQFF
abundance: .; j_gene: TRBJ1-3; d_gene: TRBD1; v_gene: TRBV6-5; CDR3nt: TGTGCCAGCAGTTACAGGGGGCTTGCTGGAAACACCATATATTTT; CDR3aa: CASSYRGLAGNTIYF
abundance: .; j_gene: TRBJ2-1; d_gene: TRBD2; v_gene: TRBV15; CDR3nt: TGTGCCACCAGCAGAGGCAAGGTAGCGGGAGGGCCGGATGAGCAGTTCTTC; CDR3aa: CATSRGKVAGGPDEQFF
abundance: .; j_gene: TRBJ2-7; d_gene: .; v_gene: TRBV7-9; CDR3nt: TGTGCCAGCGAGGAAAGCTCCTACGAGCAGTACTTC; CDR3aa: CASEESSYEQYF
abundance: few; j_gene: TRBJ2-7; d_gene: .; v_gene: TRBV7-2; CDR3nt: TGTGCCAGCAGCTTAGATTGGAGCGTCAGCTTGCAGTACTTC; CDR3aa: CASSLDWSVSLQYF
abundance: .; j_gene: TRBJ2-3; d_gene: TRBD1; v_gene: TRBV13; CDR3nt: TGTGCCAGCAGCAACCGGGACAGAGAAACAGATACGCAGTATTTT; CDR3aa: CASSNRDRETDTQYF
abundance: once; j_gene: TRBJ2-7; d_gene: .; v_gene: TRBV25-1; CDR3nt: TGTGCCAGCAGCCACAGGGACCCCTACGAGCAGTACTTC; CDR3aa: CASSHRDPYEQYF
abundance: .; j_gene: TRBJ1-5; d_gene: TRBD1; v_gene: TRBV2; CDR3nt: TGTGCCAGCAGGAGGGGACAGACTAGCAATCAGCCCCAGCATTTT; CDR3aa: CASRRGQTSNQPQHF
abundance: .; j_gene: TRBJ1-1; d_gene: TRBD1; v_gene: TRBV2; CDR3nt: TGTGCCAGCAGAATAACAGGGGCAGGGACTGAAGCTTTCTTT; CDR3aa: CASRITGAGTEAFF